The clone carrying this TCR beta chain was counted many times. This entry comes from a study of T cell changes during pregnancy in multiple sclerosis. Sequencing was performed with immunoSEQ multiplex PCR; in TCRdb, only in-frame clones are kept and a portion is missing. The sample includes about 75,000 clones, roughly 90% of them seen just once. The sample was peripheral blood, taken in the first trimester of pregnancy. The receptor was isolated from a female donor in good health, enrolled as a control in a pregnancy study.

The chain's CDR3 is CASRQDINTEAFF. The CDR3 DNA reads TGTGCCAGCAGACAAGACATTAACACTGAAGCTTTCTTT. The V and J genes are TRBV6-5 and TRBJ1-1; D is ambiguous. Germline-derived CDR1 and CDR2 are MNHEY and SVGAGI. V lost 6 bases to trimming and J lost 2 bases, with 10 bases between them. The CDR3 has 13 residues.